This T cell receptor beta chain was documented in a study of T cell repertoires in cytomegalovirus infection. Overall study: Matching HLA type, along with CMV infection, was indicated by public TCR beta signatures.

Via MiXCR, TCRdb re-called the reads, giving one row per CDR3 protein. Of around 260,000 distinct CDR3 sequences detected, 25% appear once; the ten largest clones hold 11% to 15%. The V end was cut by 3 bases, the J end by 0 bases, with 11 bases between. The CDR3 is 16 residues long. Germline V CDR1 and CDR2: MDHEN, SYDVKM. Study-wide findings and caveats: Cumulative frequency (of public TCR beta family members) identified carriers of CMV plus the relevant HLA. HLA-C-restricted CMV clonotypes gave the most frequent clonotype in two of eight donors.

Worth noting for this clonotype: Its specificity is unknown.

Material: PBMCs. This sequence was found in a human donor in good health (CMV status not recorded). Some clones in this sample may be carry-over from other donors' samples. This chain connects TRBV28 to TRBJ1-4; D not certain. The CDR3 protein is CASSFGDRATNEKLFF. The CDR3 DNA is TGTGCCAGCAGTTTCGGGGATAGAGCAACTAATGAAAAACTGTTTTTT. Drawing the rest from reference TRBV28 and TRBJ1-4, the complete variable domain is DVKVTQSSRYLVKRTGEKVFLECVQDMDHENMFWYRQDPGLGLRLIYFSYDVKMKEKGDIPEGYSVSREKKERFSLILESASTNQTSMYLCASSFGDRATNEKLFFGSGTQLSVL.